This TCR beta chain appears in the sequencing data of a study of blood T cell repertoires in COVID-19. Looking at the study overall: PBMCs, B-cell-depleted T cells, or T cells provided the cDNA or gDNA that made up the material.

Original processing notes: Cell counts per sample came from amplifying reference gene primers. Sequencing was performed with immunoSEQ multiplex PCR; in TCRdb, only in-frame clones are kept and a portion is missing. V, J and clone size derive from that table, while D and trimming were established from the DNA sequence. The sample lists some 170,000 clones; 82% were seen once. Germline assignment: CDR1 SGHVS and CDR2 FQNEAQ. V was trimmed by 2 bases and J by 2 bases, leaving 16 bases between them. The CDR3 totals 16 residues. The source material was peripheral blood. The genes are TRBV7-8 and TRBJ2-7; TRBD2 might be the D (5 bases). This clonotype originated in a woman in her sixties or seventies with acute or convalescent COVID-19. The CDR3 loop reads CASSLTRAVGPYEQYF. In DNA form, the CDR3 reads TGTGCCAGCAGCTTAACGAGGGCAGTAGGTCCCTACGAGCAGTACTTC.